The 24 T cell receptor beta chains listed next were all sequenced from one sample in a study of blood T cell repertoires in COVID-19. Profiled with immunoSEQ multiplex PCR; TCRdb holds only in-frame clones, not every one. This table has about 410,000 clones, about 91% appearing once. Sequenced input: peripheral blood. The receptors originated from a woman aged 40 to 49 with COVID-19, enrolled during active disease.

This clone was found once. The J gene is TRBJ1-4, the V gene TRBV28; TRBD1 might be the D (6 bases). Trimming removed 3 bases from V and 7 bases from J, with 6 bases in between. The length of the CDR3 is 12 residues. Germline-derived CDR1 and CDR2 are MDHEN and SYDVKM. The CDR3 is CASSFRGEKLFF. As DNA, the CDR3 is TGTGCCAGCAGTTTCAGGGGTGAAAAACTGTTTTTT.

The chain uses TRBV19 and TRBJ1-2; tentative D call: TRBD1 (5 bases). V was trimmed by 5 bases and J by 3 bases, leaving 10 bases between them. The CDR3 length is 13 residues. Per germline, CDR1 LNHDA and CDR2 SQIVND (reference sequence). CDR3 sequence reads: CASSFQGDYGYTF. CDR3 nucleotide sequence: TGTGCCAGTAGTTTCCAGGGCGACTATGGCTACACCTTC.

CDR3 amino acids: CASSYRGRDTQYF. CDR3 nucleotides: TGTGCCAGCAGTTACCGGGGGAGGGATACGCAGTATTTT. V is TRBV6-2 or TRBV6-3 and J is TRBJ2-3, with D perhaps TRBD2 (6 bases). The CDR3 extends over 13 amino acids. V was trimmed by 2 bases and J by 6 bases, leaving 9 bases between them. Per germline, CDR1 MNHEY and CDR2 SVGEGT.

The CDR3 is CASGLGTGSAYGYTF. The CDR3 DNA reads TGTGCTAGTGGTTTGGGGACAGGGTCGGCCTATGGCTACACCTTC. The rearrangement uses TRBV12-5 and TRBJ1-2, with 8 bases identical to TRBD1. This CDR3 contains 15 residues. Germline-derived CDR1 and CDR2 are LGHNT and FRNRAP. The V and J ends lost 1 base and 4 bases, in that order; junction bases with no gene match: 5.

The rearrangement links TRBV19 to TRBJ1-5; D unresolved. Trimming stripped 1 base from V and 1 base from J, with 11 bases between. The CDR3 is 16 amino acids. Germline CDR1 is LNHDA and CDR2 is SQIVND (reference sequence). CDR3 sequence reads: CASSIGSGFSNQPQHF. Written as DNA, the CDR3 is TGTGCCAGTAGTATAGGATCGGGGTTCAGCAATCAGCCCCAGCATTTT.

The V and J genes are TRBV27 and TRBJ1-6, with TRBD1 identical over 7 bases. The ends lost 5 bases at V and 6 bases at J; junction bases unmatched: 10. The CDR3 length is 16 residues. Germline V gene sequence: CDR1 MNHEY, CDR2 SMNVEV (reference sequence). CDR3 in DNA: TGTGCCAGCAGTCAAGGGACAGAAGGGAGTAATTCACCCCTCCACTTT. Amino acids: CASSQGTEGSNSPLHF.

The chain has TRBV18 and TRBJ1-5; 7 bases line up with TRBD1. Trimming removed 6 bases from V and 7 bases from J; junction bases left unmatched: 12. Germline CDR1 reads KGHSH; CDR2 reads LQKENI. This CDR3 has 15 residues. The CDR3 loop is CASSRQEGAGQPQHF. The CDR3, as DNA: TGTGCCAGCTCGCGCCAGGAGGGGGCTGGGCAGCCCCAGCATTTT.

J is TRBJ1-2 and V is TRBV27; perhaps TRBD1 as D (6 bases). CDR1 and CDR2 from the germline V gene are MNHEY and SMNVEV (reference sequence). V lost 4 bases, J lost 1 base, and 7 bases lay in between. There are 13 residues in the CDR3. CDR3 sequence (DNA): TGTGCCAGCAGTTGGACAGTTAACTATGGCTACACCTTC. It codes for CASSWTVNYGYTF.

This clone showed up just a few times. V is TRBV7-2 and J is TRBJ2-7, with D perhaps TRBD2 (6 bases). Trimming pared 3 bases from V and 12 bases from J, leaving 21 bases between. Germline assignment: CDR1 SGHTA and CDR2 FQGNSA. The CDR3 contains 14 residues. The CDR3 DNA follows: TGTGCCAGCAGCTTGGGTCTTAAGCGGGCAAACCTGTACTTC. It translates to CASSLGLKRANLYF. The full variable domain, in which reference TRBV7-2 and TRBJ2-7 provide the parts outside the CDR3, is GAGVSQSPSNKVTEKGKDVELRCDPISGHTALYWYRQSLGQGLEFLIYFQGNSAPDKSGLPSDRFSAERTGGSVSTLTIQRTQQEDSAVYLCASSLGLKRANLYFGPGTRLTVT.

CDR3 amino acids: CASTTLQMNTEAFF. The CDR3 coding sequence is TGTGCCAGCACTACCCTACAGATGAACACTGAAGCTTTCTTT. The chain links TRBV13 to TRBJ1-1; the D is unclear. Germline V CDR1 and CDR2: PRHDT, FYEKMQ (reference sequence). With 7 bases removed from V and 0 bases from J, the gap between germline ends came to 12 bases. This CDR3 has 14 amino acids.

V gene TRBV2 combines with J gene TRBJ1-4; D unresolved. V was clipped by 6 bases and J by 0 bases, with 8 bases between them. There are 14 residues in the CDR3. Germline values: CDR1 SNHLY, CDR2 FYNNEI. Written as DNA, the CDR3 is TGTGCCAGCAGAAGCTCAACAACTAATGAAAAACTGTTTTTT. This translates into CASRSSTTNEKLFF.

The chain combines TRBV18 with TRBJ2-2; 8 bases match TRBD2. The V gene end was trimmed by 3 bases and the J gene end by 5 bases; junction bases not matched to a gene: 11. Per germline, CDR1 KGHSH and CDR2 LQKENI. CDR3 size: 17 residues. The CDR3 sequence is CASSPATRTSRTGELFF. As DNA, the CDR3 is TGTGCCAGCTCACCTGCGACGCGGACTAGCAGGACCGGGGAGCTGTTTTTT.

V usage is TRBV18 and J usage is TRBJ1-4; D ambiguous. CDR1 and CDR2 from the germline V gene are KGHSH and LQKENI. The CDR3 runs to 14 residues. Deletions cut 3 bases from V and 0 bases from J, with 5 bases between. The CDR3 sequence: CASSPGATNEKLFF. The CDR3 nucleotides are TGTGCCAGCTCACCGGGCGCAACTAATGAAAAACTGTTTTTT.

The rearrangement uses TRBV5-1 and TRBJ2-7; 11 nucleotides match TRBD2. CDR1 is SGHRS, CDR2 YFSETQ, per germline. The V segment lost 1 base and the J segment 0 bases; nucleotides outside the gene matches: 3. This CDR3 region has 16 residues. The CDR3 sequence is CASSLTTSGSSYEQYF. DNA for the CDR3: TGCGCCAGCAGCTTGACCACTAGCGGGAGCTCCTACGAGCAGTACTTC.

This chain uses TRBV6-2 or TRBV6-3 with TRBJ2-5; possibly TRBD2 for D (5 bases). The V gene's germline CDR1 is MNHEY and CDR2 SVGEGT. The CDR3 has 17 residues. Trimming removed 0 bases at V and 3 bases at J, with 17 bases between. The CDR3 DNA reads TGTGCCAGCAGTTACTCTATCGGACTCCGTAGGGAAGAGACCCAGTACTTC. As protein: CASSYSIGLRREETQYF.

This clone was detected a few times. V and J are TRBV7-2 and TRBJ2-7, with 7 bases aligning to TRBD1. The germline V gene has CDR1 SGHTA and CDR2 FQGNSA. The CDR3 loop spans 14 amino acids. V dropped 5 bases and J dropped 4; count of bases not matched to a gene: 8. CDR3 amino acids: CASSPMDRNYEQYF. The CDR3, as DNA: TGTGCCAGCAGCCCCATGGACAGGAATTACGAGCAGTACTTC.

This clone was seen at least ten times. J is TRBJ1-5 and V is TRBV19, with 10 bases that match TRBD1. The V gene's germline CDR1 is LNHDA and CDR2 SQIVND (reference sequence). Unmatched junction bases numbered 8, after V lost 6 bases and J lost 3 bases. The CDR3 is made up of 16 amino acids. CDR3 sequence: CASSRHGTGANQPQHF. The DNA for the CDR3 is TGTGCCAGTAGCCGCCATGGGACAGGGGCCAATCAGCCCCAGCATTTT.

This chain joins TRBV7-2 and TRBJ1-5; D is undetermined. With 8 bases removed from V and 0 bases from J, the gap between germline ends came to 8 bases. Germline assignment: CDR1 SGHTA and CDR2 FQGNSA. This CDR3 comprises 13 residues. The CDR3 protein is CASEENSNQPQHF. In DNA, the CDR3 is TGTGCCAGCGAGGAGAATAGCAATCAGCCCCAGCATTTT. The full variable domain, rest sourced from reference TRBV7-2 and TRBJ1-5, is GAGVSQSPSNKVTEKGKDVELRCDPISGHTALYWYRQSLGQGLEFLIYFQGNSAPDKSGLPSDRFSAERTGGSVSTLTIQRTQQEDSAVYLCASEENSNQPQHFGDGTRLSIL.

This clone was picked up one time. This chain connects TRBV12-5 to TRBJ1-3; 7 bases map to TRBD1. Germline V gene sequence: CDR1 LGHNT, CDR2 FRNRAP. The ends lost 4 bases at V and 1 base at J; junction bases unmatched: 7. CDR3 length: 16 residues. The CDR3 DNA sequence: TGTGCTAGTGGTTCCCGATTGACAGGGTCTGGAAACACCATATATTTT. Protein product: CASGSRLTGSGNTIYF.

The chain couples TRBV28 to TRBJ2-3, with 8 bases identical to TRBD1. CDR3 length: 16 amino acids. The trim removed 5 bases at V and 2 bases at J, leaving 9 bases unmatched. Per the germline V gene, CDR1 is MDHEN and CDR2 is SYDVKM. This CDR3 is CASSITGTGYTDTQYF. The CDR3 DNA follows: TGTGCCAGCAGTATAACCGGGACAGGATACACAGATACGCAGTATTTT.

Comment on this clone: This same CDR3 is encoded by further DNA sequences in the sample. The chain is built from TRBV5-4 and TRBJ1-1; D not certain. The germline V and J ends were trimmed by 0 bases and 0 bases, with 9 bases remaining between them. CDR1 and CDR2 (germline): SGHNT, YYREEE (reference sequence). CDR3 length equals 15 residues. The CDR3 is CASSLGGQMNTEAFF. CDR3 coding DNA: TGTGCCAGCAGCTTGGGTGGCCAGATGAACACTGAAGCTTTCTTT.

The rearrangement joins TRBV5-1 to TRBJ2-6, with a weak D call TRBD1 (5 bases). Per the germline V gene, CDR1 is SGHRS and CDR2 is YFSETQ. Deletions cut 0 bases from V and 0 bases from J, with 7 bases between. The CDR3 has 16 amino acids. CDR3 sequence reads: CASSLGQLSGANVLTF. In DNA, the CDR3 is TGCGCCAGCAGCTTGGGACAGCTCTCTGGGGCCAACGTCCTGACTTTC.

This clone has only one observation. This chain links TRBV18 with TRBJ2-2, with TRBD2 matching 8 bases. After removal of 1 base from V and 2 bases from J, the junction contained 3 bases not matched to a gene. The CDR3 totals 16 residues. The germline CDR1 and CDR2 sequences are KGHSH and LQKENI. The CDR3 here is CASSPLAGTNTGELFF. The CDR3 nucleotides are TGTGCCAGCTCACCACTAGCGGGGACCAACACCGGGGAGCTGTTTTTT.

The chain combines TRBV28 with TRBJ1-5, with 7 bases that match TRBD1. Germline CDR1 is MDHEN and CDR2 is SYDVKM. With V trimmed by 6 bases and J by 5 bases, 13 bases remained unmatched. This CDR3 contains 16 residues. The CDR3 nucleotides read TGTGCCAGCAGGCGCCCCCCGGGACAGTCACATCAGCCCCAGCATTTT. This encodes CASRRPPGQSHQPQHF.